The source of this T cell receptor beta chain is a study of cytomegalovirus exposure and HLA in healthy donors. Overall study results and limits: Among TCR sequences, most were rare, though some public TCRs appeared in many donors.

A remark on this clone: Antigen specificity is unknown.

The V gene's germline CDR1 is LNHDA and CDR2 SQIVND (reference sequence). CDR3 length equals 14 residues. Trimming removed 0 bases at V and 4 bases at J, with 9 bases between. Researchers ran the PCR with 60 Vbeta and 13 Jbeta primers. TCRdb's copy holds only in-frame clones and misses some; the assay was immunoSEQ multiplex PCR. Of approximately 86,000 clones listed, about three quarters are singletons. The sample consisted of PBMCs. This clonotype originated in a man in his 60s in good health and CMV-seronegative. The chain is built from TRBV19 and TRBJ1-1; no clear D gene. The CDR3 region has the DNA TGTGCCAGTAGTATAGATCGAGGAGGCACTGAAGCTTTCTTT. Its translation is CASSIDRGGTEAFF.